The clone carrying this T cell receptor beta chain turned up a few times. The antigen is unknown. This sample stems from a study of CD8+ T cells in alopecia areata. The study's findings and limits: Between patients, shared TCR sequences were less clear than in mice. This was possibly due in part to HLA diversity in the patient population. Lesional scalp displayed greater clonality than normal scalp, most notably in alopecia totalis/universalis.

Treatment given: oral pan-JAK inhibitor, 5-10 mg twice daily. It was from alopecia areata patients that lesional scalp punch biopsies and peripheral blood were collected. RNA extraction was followed by reverse transcription into cDNA, which acted as the sequencing template. TCRdb's table, derived via immunoSEQ multiplex PCR, lists solely in-frame clones and lacks some. The table shows about 120,000 clones, with about 50% occurring only once. The receptor comes from a human donor with alopecia areata. Specimen: CD4+ T cells sorted from blood, collected at week 4, from a patient treated with tofacitinib.

The CDR3 is CASSADGLNTEAFF. The CDR3 nucleotides read TGTGCCAGCAGTGCGGACGGTCTGAACACTGAAGCTTTCTTT. The chain joins TRBV2 to TRBJ1-1, with D hard to call. Trimming took 4 bases from V and 0 from J, leaving 9 bases between them. Germline CDR1 and CDR2: SNHLY and FYNNEI. This CDR3 is 14 amino acids long.